Presented here are 28 T cell receptor beta chains from one specimen sequenced in a study of T cells in Graves' hyperthyroidism and ophthalmopathy. Authors of the study amplified TCR beta CDR3 regions from RNA transcripts. In the first-round RT-PCR of the TCR CDR3, the HTBI primer set was used. In TCRdb, the multiplex PCR reads were re-called with MiXCR into one record per CDR3 protein. The sample includes some 300,000 distinct CDR3 sequences, about 14% of them seen just once. Material: blood. Receptors were obtained from a woman in her twenties or thirties with Graves' hyperthyroidism that later progressed to Graves' ophthalmopathy.

The V gene is TRBV16, the J gene TRBJ1-6; D is unresolved. Germline V CDR1 and CDR2: KGHSY, FQNENV. V was clipped by 0 bases and J by 6 bases, with 15 bases between them. The CDR3 is 17 residues long. The CDR3 region has the DNA TGTGCCAGCAGCCAATCCACAGTGCCCCTCCCTAATTCACCCCTCCACTTT. Residues: CASSQSTVPLPNSPLHF.

This clonotype was picked up many times. The gene calls are TRBV10-3 and TRBJ2-7; no firm D call. Looked up from germline, CDR1 is ENHRY and CDR2 is SYGVKD. The V end lost 3 bases, the J end lost 2 bases, and 11 bases lay between the germline ends. The CDR3 has 14 amino acids. DNA for the CDR3: TGTGCCATCAGTGATGGAGTCGTCGCCTACGAGCAGTACTTC. Encoded protein: CAISDGVVAYEQYF.

This clonotype has a count of ten or more. The chain has TRBV7-9 and TRBJ1-2; no clear D. This CDR3 has 13 amino acids. Deletions cut 1 base from V and 4 bases from J, with 7 bases between. Germline-derived CDR1 and CDR2 are SEHNR and FQNEAQ (reference sequence). CDR3 sequence (DNA): TGTGCCAGCAGCTTAGGCGTGCCCTATGGCTACACCTTC. Residues: CASSLGVPYGYTF.

This clonotype was seen many times. The chain links TRBV11-2 to TRBJ2-3; D gene uncertain. This CDR3 has 12 amino acids. Germline V lookup: CDR1 SGHAT, CDR2 FQNNGV. V shed 4 bases and J shed 7 bases, with 9 bases lying between them. CDR3 sequence reads: CASSSPGHTQYF. As DNA, the CDR3 is TGTGCCAGCAGCTCCCCCGGGCATACGCAGTATTTT.

The sample holds a few counts of this clonotype. A read error may be the cause here, since a much bigger clone is one base away. This CDR3 is missing its conserved last phenylalanine or tryptophan, likely due to a read error. The chain couples TRBV28 to TRBJ2-7; the match to TRBD2 covers 14 bases. The ends lost 3 bases at V and 3 bases at J; junction bases unmatched: 7. Germline CDR1 MDHEN, CDR2 SYDVKM. The CDR3 loop spans 17 amino acids. In DNA, the CDR3 is TGTGCCAGCAGTTTTTCCTCTGGGACTAGCGGGAGCTACGAGCAGTACCTC. Amino acids: CASSFSSGTSGSYEQYL.

This rearrangement joins TRBV7-3 to TRBJ2-1, with D maybe TRBD1 (6 bases). V was pared by 5 bases and J by 6 bases, with 14 bases between. This CDR3 has 14 residues. Looked up from germline, CDR1 is SGHTA and CDR2 is FQGTGA. This chain's CDR3 is CASSPTRGPNEQFF. The CDR3 DNA reads TGTGCCAGCAGCCCTACCAGGGGTCCCAATGAGCAGTTCTTC.

This chain connects TRBV19 to TRBJ1-4; weak D call: TRBD1 (5 bases). CDR3 length equals 14 residues. The V and J ends lost 7 bases and 4 bases respectively, with 13 bases between them. Germline CDR1 reads LNHDA; CDR2 reads SQIVND (reference sequence). The CDR3 is CASTRGARNEKLFF. CDR3 DNA: TGTGCCAGTACTCGAGGGGCCCGTAATGAAAAACTGTTTTTT.

The table lists this clonotype with many counts. This chain uses TRBV6-5 with TRBJ2-1, with a weak D call TRBD1 (5 bases). The CDR3 sequence is 13 residues long. V shed 2 bases and J shed 4 bases, with 6 bases lying between them. CDR1 and CDR2 from the germline V gene are MNHEY and SVGAGI. This CDR3 is CASSYGAYNEQFF. CDR3 coding DNA: TGTGCCAGCAGTTACGGGGCATACAATGAGCAGTTCTTC.

This clonotype showed up just a few times. This may stem from a read error, because a much larger clone lies one nucleotide away. The chain carries TRBV4-1 and TRBJ2-5, with 11 bases identical to TRBD2. Germline trimming cut 2 bases from V and 3 bases from J; bases unmatched to any gene: 2. Germline loops: CDR1 MGHRA, CDR2 YSYEKL. This CDR3 comprises 15 residues. CDR3 sequence reads: CASSQLGLAEETQYF. CDR3 sequence (DNA): TGCGCCAGCAGCCAACTGGGACTAGCGGAAGAGACCCAGTACTTC.

This clonotype was picked up many times. CDR3 nucleotide sequence: TGCAGTGCCAACCCGCTAGCGGGAGGGCCAAGTGGCGAGCAGTACTTC. This codes for CSANPLAGGPSGEQYF. The V call is TRBV20-1, the J call TRBJ2-7; 12 positions match TRBD2. The V gene's germline CDR1 is DFQATT and CDR2 SNEGSKA (reference sequence). Trimming cost V 6 bases and J 6 bases; bases outside gene matches: 15. This CDR3 is built from 16 residues.

The J gene is TRBJ1-1, the V gene TRBV28; perhaps TRBD1 as D (6 bases). The length of the CDR3 is 14 residues. The V end was cut by 2 bases, the J end by 1 base, with 8 bases between. Germline CDR1 MDHEN, CDR2 SYDVKM. For the CDR3, the DNA is TGTGCCAGCAGTTTAGGGGGACAGAACACTGAAGCTTTCTTT. It codes for CASSLGGQNTEAFF. The variable domain in full, with the rest retrieved from reference TRBV28 and TRBJ1-1, is DVKVTQSSRYLVKRTGEKVFLECVQDMDHENMFWYRQDPGLGLRLIYFSYDVKMKEKGDIPEGYSVSREKKERFSLILESASTNQTSMYLCASSLGGQNTEAFFGQGTRLTVV.

This clonotype appeared many times. The chain employs TRBV29-1 and TRBJ2-4; no clear D. V was cut by 4 bases and J by 0 bases, with 10 bases left in between. This CDR3 spans 14 amino acids. Germline V gene data show CDR1 as SQVTM and CDR2 as ANQGSEA. CDR3 region: CSVVAAIAKNIQYF. The DNA of the CDR3 is TGCAGCGTTGTGGCAGCCATAGCCAAAAACATTCAGTACTTC.

The chain joins TRBV10-2 to TRBJ1-6; D is ambiguous. V was shortened by 0 bases and J by 5 bases, with 17 bases between the two germline ends. CDR1 is WSHSY and CDR2 is SAAADI in the germline V gene. This CDR3 contains 18 residues. The CDR3 coding sequence is TGCGCCAGCAGTGAGTCGGGCCATCCCCTTGGACATAATTCACCCCTCCACTTT. This gives the protein CASSESGHPLGHNSPLHF.

J is TRBJ2-1 and V is TRBV20-1, with 12 positions matching TRBD2. The CDR3 is 14 amino acids. Looked up from germline, CDR1 is DFQATT and CDR2 is SNEGSKA (reference sequence). Trimming took 3 bases from V and 7 from J; bases not matched to a gene: 4. The CDR3 loop is CSARGGLAGNEQFF. CDR3 DNA: TGCAGTGCTAGGGGTGGACTAGCGGGAAATGAGCAGTTCTTC.

In this sample, this clonotype turned up many times. This rearrangement joins TRBV20-1 to TRBJ2-1, with D unresolved. Germline-derived CDR1 and CDR2 are DFQATT and SNEGSKA (reference sequence). Trimming took 0 bases from V and 8 from J, leaving 14 bases between them. CDR3 length: 14 amino acids. CDR3 DNA sequence: TGCAGTGCTAGAGATCTCTATGTGGCACATGAGCAGTTCTTC. It codes for CSARDLYVAHEQFF.

The chain uses TRBV28 and TRBJ1-5, with TRBD1 as a possible D gene (5 bases). The germline gives CDR1 MDHEN, CDR2 SYDVKM. This CDR3 is built from 16 residues. V was pared by 5 bases and J by 0 bases, with 14 bases between. CDR3 protein: CASSPQEGRSNQPQHF. The CDR3 DNA reads TGTGCCAGCAGTCCCCAGGAGGGGCGTAGCAATCAGCCCCAGCATTTT.

With respect to this clonotype: Possible read error: a much larger clone is one base away. The chain employs TRBV4-3 and TRBJ1-1; possibly TRBD1 for D (5 bases). The CDR3 has 14 residues. Germline V gene lookup returns CDR1 LGHNA and CDR2 YSLEER. Written as DNA, the CDR3 is TGCGCCAGCAGCCACTGGGACTTGAACACTGAAGCTCTCTTT. Translated, it gives CASSHWDLNTEALF.

This clonotype showed up many times. The V gene is TRBV7-9, the J gene TRBJ1-1, with TRBD1 matching over 8 bases. Germline trimming cut 2 bases from V and 4 bases from J; bases unmatched to any gene: 15. The CDR3 sequence is 18 residues long. The germline gives CDR1 SEHNR, CDR2 FQNEAQ (reference sequence). In DNA, the CDR3 is TGTGCCAGCAGCTTAATAAGTGTTGGGACAGGTTGGAGCACTGAAGCTTTCTTT. Its protein is CASSLISVGTGWSTEAFF. Full variable domain (remainder filled in from reference TRBV7-9 and TRBJ1-1): DTGVSQNPRHKITKRGQNVTFRCDPISEHNRLYWYRQTLGQGPEFLTYFQNEAQLEKSRLLSDRFSAERPKGSFSTLEIQRTEQGDSAMYLCASSLISVGTGWSTEAFFGQGTRLTVV.

The V and J genes are TRBV10-3 and TRBJ2-3; maybe TRBD2 (6 bases). CDR3 length equals 15 residues. Looked up from germline, CDR1 is ENHRY and CDR2 is SYGVKD. The ends were cut back, 5 bases at V and 0 bases at J, with 12 bases in the middle. The CDR3 region is CAISTSSTSTDTQYF. CDR3 nucleotide sequence: TGTGCCATCAGTACTAGCTCTACTAGCACAGATACGCAGTATTTT.

In this sample, this clonotype turned up many times. The V and J genes are TRBV7-6 and TRBJ2-7, with 7 bases that match TRBD2. The CDR3 runs 17 residues. Germline V CDR1 and CDR2: SGHVS, FNYEAQ. The J segment lost 1 base and the V segment lost 1 base, leaving 10 bases of the junction unmatched. CDR3 bases: TGTGCCAGCAGCTTAGGTCCTAGCGGAGGGGAGTCCTACGAGCAGTACTTC. Amino acid sequence: CASSLGPSGGESYEQYF.

Here the CDR3 DNA reads TGTGCCAGCACCCTGCTCCGACAGGCCAACACCGGGGAGCTGTTTTTT. Its protein is CASTLLRQANTGELFF. V is TRBV6-2 or TRBV6-3 and J is TRBJ2-2; perhaps TRBD1 as D (6 bases). CDR3 size: 16 residues. V dropped 7 bases and J dropped 2 bases, with 17 bases sitting between them. Germline-derived CDR1 and CDR2 are MNHEY and SVGEGT.

This clonotype has a count of ten or more. The gene calls are TRBV12-3 or TRBV12-4 and TRBJ2-1, with 14 nucleotides matching TRBD2. The CDR3 is made up of 16 amino acids. Trimming removed 5 bases from V and 6 bases from J; junction bases left unmatched: 6. The CDR3 protein is CASSARTSGRPNEQFF. CDR3 nucleotides: TGTGCCAGCAGTGCCCGGACTAGCGGGAGGCCCAATGAGCAGTTCTTC.

The table lists this clonotype with a few counts. An end of the junction does not agree with germline; a read error may underlie this. The genes are TRBV7-6 and TRBJ2-7, with D possibly TRBD2 on 6 matching bases. CDR1 and CDR2 from the germline V gene are SGHVS and FNYEAQ. CDR3 size: 14 residues. CDR3 in DNA: TGTGCCAGCAGCTTTAGCGGATTATCCTACGAGCAGTGCTTC. Translating it yields CASSFSGLSYEQCF.

This clonotype was found many times. The CDR3 here is CASSREVGEQYF. The CDR3 region has the DNA TGCGCCAGCAGTCGGGAGGTCGGCGAGCAGTACTTC. The V and J genes are TRBV5-1 and TRBJ2-7; TRBD2 aligns across 7 bases. This CDR3 region has 12 residues. Germline CDR1 is SGHRS and CDR2 is YFSETQ. V dropped 5 bases and J dropped 6; count of bases not matched to a gene: 5.

Many counts were recorded for this clonotype. The chain combines TRBV20-1 with TRBJ1-5; D unresolved. Trimming took off 1 base at V and 1 base at J, with 5 bases between the two ends. From germline, CDR1 is DFQATT and CDR2 SNEGSKA (reference sequence). This CDR3 has 13 amino acids. CDR3 in amino acids: CSARGDSNQPQHF. CDR3 coding DNA: TGCAGTGCTAGAGGTGACAGCAATCAGCCCCAGCATTTT.

This clonotype was detected ten times or more. The CDR3 DNA is TGCGCCAGCAGCCAAGATCTGGGCACGAGGAACACTGAAGCTTTCTTT. Protein: CASSQDLGTRNTEAFF. The chain has TRBV4-3 and TRBJ1-1; no clear D gene. The CDR3 length is 16 residues. Germline CDR1 LGHNA, CDR2 YSLEER. V shed 0 bases and J shed 1 base, with 12 bases lying between them.

This clonotype came up a few times. CDR3 in amino acids: CASSLVTGGAGQDTF. Written as DNA, the CDR3 is TGTGCCAGCAGCTTAGTGACAGGGGGCGCCGGACAGGACACCTTC. The chain links TRBV7-9 to TRBJ1-2, with 10 bases lining up with TRBD1. The V and J ends lost 1 base and 12 bases, in that order; junction bases with no gene match: 11. Germline CDR1 reads SEHNR; CDR2 reads FQNEAQ (reference sequence). The CDR3 is 15 residues long.

The gene calls are TRBV10-3 and TRBJ1-6; a weak D match, TRBD1 (5 bases). Trimming took off 6 bases at V and 5 bases at J, with 11 bases between the two ends. CDR3 length equals 14 residues. Germline CDR1 and CDR2: ENHRY and SYGVKD. In DNA form, the CDR3 reads TGTGCCATCAGGACAGAGAGAAATAATTCACCCCTCCACTTT. Translated: CAIRTERNNSPLHF.